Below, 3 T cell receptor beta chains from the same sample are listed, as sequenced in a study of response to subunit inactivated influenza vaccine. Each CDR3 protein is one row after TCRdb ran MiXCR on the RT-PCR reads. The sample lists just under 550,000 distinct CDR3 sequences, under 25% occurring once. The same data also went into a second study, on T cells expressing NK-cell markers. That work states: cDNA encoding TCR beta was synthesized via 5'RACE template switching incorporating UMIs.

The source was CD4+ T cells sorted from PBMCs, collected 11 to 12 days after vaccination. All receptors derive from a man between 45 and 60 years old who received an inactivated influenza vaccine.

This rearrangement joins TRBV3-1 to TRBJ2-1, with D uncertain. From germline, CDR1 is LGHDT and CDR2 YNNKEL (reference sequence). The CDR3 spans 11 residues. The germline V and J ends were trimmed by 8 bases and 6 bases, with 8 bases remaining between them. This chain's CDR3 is CASSRSNEQFF. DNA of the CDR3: TGTGCCAGCTCCCGCTCCAATGAGCAGTTCTTC.

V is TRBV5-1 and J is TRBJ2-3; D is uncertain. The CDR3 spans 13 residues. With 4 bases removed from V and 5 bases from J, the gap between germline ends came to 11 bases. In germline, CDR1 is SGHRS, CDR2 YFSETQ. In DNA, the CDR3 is TGCGCCAGCAGCCTCCATGTGGAAGATACGCAGTATTTT. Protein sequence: CASSLHVEDTQYF.

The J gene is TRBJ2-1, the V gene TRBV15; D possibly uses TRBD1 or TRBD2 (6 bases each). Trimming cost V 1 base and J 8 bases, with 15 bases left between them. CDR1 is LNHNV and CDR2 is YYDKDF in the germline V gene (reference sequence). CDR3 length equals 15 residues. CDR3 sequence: CATSRVGGSFDEQFF. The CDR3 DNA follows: TGTGCCACCAGCAGAGTAGGGGGGAGTTTCGATGAGCAGTTCTTC.